The T cell receptor (beta chain) described here comes from a study of radiation and T cells in renal cell carcinoma. This CDR3 spans 13 amino acids. V shed 2 bases and J shed 4 bases, with 6 bases lying between them. Per germline, CDR1 SGHDN and CDR2 FVKESK. In this sample, this clone turned up once. Noted time point: baseline pretreatment blood. Specified treatment: 15 Gy SBRT to primary tumor, nephrectomy 4 weeks later. Clear cell pathology was present in this patient's renal cell carcinoma. Clones were read by immunoSEQ multiplex PCR, and TCRdb kept only the in-frame ones, dropping some. This repertoire shows 45,000 to 65,000 clones, roughly 79% found once; its top ten account for more than 7%.

The clonotype was recovered from a man between 60 and 75 years old with renal cell carcinoma. V usage is TRBV14 and J usage is TRBJ1-3; D unclear. Source: blood, taken from a patient whose treatment included radiotherapy and nephrectomy. This CDR3 is CASSQLIGNTIYF. DNA of the CDR3: TGTGCCAGCAGCCAATTAATCGGAAACACCATATATTTT.